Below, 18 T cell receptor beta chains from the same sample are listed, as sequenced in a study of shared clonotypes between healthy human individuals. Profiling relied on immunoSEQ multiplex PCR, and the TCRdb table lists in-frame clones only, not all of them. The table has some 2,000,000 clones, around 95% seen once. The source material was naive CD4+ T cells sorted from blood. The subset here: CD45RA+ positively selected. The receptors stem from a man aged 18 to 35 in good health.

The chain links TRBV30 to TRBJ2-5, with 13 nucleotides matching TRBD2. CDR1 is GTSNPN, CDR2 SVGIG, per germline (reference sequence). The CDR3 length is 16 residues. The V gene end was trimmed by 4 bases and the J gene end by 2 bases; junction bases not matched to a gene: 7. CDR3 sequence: CAWNGLAGVDQETQYF. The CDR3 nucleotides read TGTGCCTGGAACGGACTAGCGGGGGTGGATCAAGAGACCCAGTACTTC. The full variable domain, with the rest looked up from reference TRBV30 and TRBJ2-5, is SQTIHQWPATLVQPVGSPLSLECTVEGTSNPNLYWYRQAAGRGLQLLFYSVGIGQISSEVPQNLSASRPQDRQFILSSKKLLLSDSGFYLCAWNGLAGVDQETQYFGPGTRLLVL.

The CDR3 reads CASSLVSSGGYNEQFF. DNA of the CDR3: TGCGCCAGCAGCTTGGTGTCTAGCGGGGGGTACAATGAGCAGTTCTTC. This sequence joins TRBV5-1 and TRBJ2-1; 11 nucleotides match TRBD2. Trimming removed 0 bases from V and 4 bases from J; junction bases left unmatched: 3. The CDR3 is made up of 16 amino acids. Germline CDR1 and CDR2: SGHRS and YFSETQ.

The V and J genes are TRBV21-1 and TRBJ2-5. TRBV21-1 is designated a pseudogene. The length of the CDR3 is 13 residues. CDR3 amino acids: CASAGQVQETQYF. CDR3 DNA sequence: TGTGCCAGCGCCGGGCAGGTCCAAGAGACCCAGTACTTC.

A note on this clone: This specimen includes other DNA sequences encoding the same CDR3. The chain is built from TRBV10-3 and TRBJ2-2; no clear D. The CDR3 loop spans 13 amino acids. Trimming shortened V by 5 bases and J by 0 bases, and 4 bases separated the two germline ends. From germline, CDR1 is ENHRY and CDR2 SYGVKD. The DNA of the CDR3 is TGTGCCATCAGTACCACGAACACCGGGGAGCTGTTTTTT. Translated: CAISTTNTGELFF.

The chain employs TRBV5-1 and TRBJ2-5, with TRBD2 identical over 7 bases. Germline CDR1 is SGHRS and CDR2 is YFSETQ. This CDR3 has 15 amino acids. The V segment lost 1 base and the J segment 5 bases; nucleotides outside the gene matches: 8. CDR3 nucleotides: TGCGCCAGCAGCTTGCCCACGGTGGGGGGGGAGACCCAGTACTTC. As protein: CASSLPTVGGETQYF.

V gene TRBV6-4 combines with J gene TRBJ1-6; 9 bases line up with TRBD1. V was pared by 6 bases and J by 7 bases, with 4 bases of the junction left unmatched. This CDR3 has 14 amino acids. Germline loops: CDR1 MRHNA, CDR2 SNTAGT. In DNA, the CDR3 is TGTGCCAGCAGAGCCGGGACAGGGAATTCACCCCTCCACTTT. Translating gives CASRAGTGNSPLHF.

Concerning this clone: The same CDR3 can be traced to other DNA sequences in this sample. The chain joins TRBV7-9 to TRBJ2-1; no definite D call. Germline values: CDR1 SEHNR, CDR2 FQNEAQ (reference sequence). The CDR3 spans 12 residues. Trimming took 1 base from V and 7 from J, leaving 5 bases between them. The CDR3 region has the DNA TGTGCCAGCAGCTTAGATGTAAATGAGCAGTTCTTC. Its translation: CASSLDVNEQFF.

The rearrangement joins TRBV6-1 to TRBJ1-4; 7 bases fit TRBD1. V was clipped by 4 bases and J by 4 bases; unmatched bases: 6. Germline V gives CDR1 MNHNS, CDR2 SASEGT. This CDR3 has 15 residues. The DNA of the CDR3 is TGTGCCAGCAGTGCCCGGGACAGAGATAATGAAAAACTGTTTTTT. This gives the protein CASSARDRDNEKLFF.

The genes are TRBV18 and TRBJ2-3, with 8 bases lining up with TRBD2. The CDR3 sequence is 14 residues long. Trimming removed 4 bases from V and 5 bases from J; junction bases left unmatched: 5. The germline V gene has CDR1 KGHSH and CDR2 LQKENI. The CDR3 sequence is CASSRGLVEDTQYF. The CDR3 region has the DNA TGTGCCAGCTCACGGGGACTAGTCGAAGATACGCAGTATTTT.

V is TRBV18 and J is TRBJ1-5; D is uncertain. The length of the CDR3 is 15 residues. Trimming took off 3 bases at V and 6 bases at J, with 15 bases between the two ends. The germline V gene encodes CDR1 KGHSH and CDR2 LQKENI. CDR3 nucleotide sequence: TGTGCCAGCTCACCGTCAAAAGGGCTCGGTCAGCCCCAGCATTTT. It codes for CASSPSKGLGQPQHF.

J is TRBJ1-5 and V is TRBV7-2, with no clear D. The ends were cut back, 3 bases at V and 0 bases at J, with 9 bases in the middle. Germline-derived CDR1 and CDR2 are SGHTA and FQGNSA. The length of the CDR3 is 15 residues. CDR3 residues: CASSFTHLSNQPQHF. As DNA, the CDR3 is TGTGCCAGCAGCTTTACGCACCTTAGCAATCAGCCCCAGCATTTT.

The CDR3 DNA reads as TGTGCCAGCAGCTTAGGGACAGGGTTAAATGAGCAGTTCTTC. Translating it yields CASSLGTGLNEQFF. V usage is TRBV5-4 and J usage is TRBJ2-1, with 9 bases matching TRBD1. After removal of 2 bases from V and 7 bases from J, the junction contained 4 bases not matched to a gene. The germline V gene encodes CDR1 SGHNT and CDR2 YYREEE (reference sequence). The CDR3 runs to 14 residues.

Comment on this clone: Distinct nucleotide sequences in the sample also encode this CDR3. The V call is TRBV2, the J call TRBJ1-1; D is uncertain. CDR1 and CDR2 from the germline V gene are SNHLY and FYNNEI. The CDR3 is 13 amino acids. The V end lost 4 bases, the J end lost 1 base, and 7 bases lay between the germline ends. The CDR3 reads CASSGGRNTEAFF. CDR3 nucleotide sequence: TGTGCCAGCAGTGGAGGGAGGAACACTGAAGCTTTCTTT.

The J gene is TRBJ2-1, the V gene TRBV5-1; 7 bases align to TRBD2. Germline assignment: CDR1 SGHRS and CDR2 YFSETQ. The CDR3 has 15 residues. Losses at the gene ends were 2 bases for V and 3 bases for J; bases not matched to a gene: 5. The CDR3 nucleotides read TGCGCCAGCAGCTTACTGCGGGAGAACTACAATGAGCAGTTCTTC. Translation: CASSLLRENYNEQFF.

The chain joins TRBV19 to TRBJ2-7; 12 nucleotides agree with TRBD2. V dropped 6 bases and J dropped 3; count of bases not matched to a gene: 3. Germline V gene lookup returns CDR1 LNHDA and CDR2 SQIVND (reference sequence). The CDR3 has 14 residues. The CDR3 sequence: CASRGLAGNYEQYF. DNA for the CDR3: TGTGCCAGTAGAGGACTAGCGGGAAACTACGAGCAGTACTTC.

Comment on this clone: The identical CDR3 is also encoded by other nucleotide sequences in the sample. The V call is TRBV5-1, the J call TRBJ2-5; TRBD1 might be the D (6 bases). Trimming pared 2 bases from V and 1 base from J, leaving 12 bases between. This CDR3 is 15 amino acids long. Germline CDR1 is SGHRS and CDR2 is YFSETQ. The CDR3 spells CASSFTGTSQETQYF. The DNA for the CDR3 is TGCGCCAGCAGCTTCACCGGGACATCCCAAGAGACCCAGTACTTC.

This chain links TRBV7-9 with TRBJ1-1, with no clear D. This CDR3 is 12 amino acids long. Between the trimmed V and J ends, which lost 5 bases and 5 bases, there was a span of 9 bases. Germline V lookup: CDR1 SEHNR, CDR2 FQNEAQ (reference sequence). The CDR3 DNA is TGTGCCAGCAGCCAAGGGCGGACTGAAGCTTTCTTT. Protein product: CASSQGRTEAFF.

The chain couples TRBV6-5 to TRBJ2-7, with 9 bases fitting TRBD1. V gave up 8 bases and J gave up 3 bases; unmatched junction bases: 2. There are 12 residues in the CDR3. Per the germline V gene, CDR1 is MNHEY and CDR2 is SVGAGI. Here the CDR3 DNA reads TGTGCCAGCGGGGACAGGGACTACGAGCAGTACTTC. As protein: CASGDRDYEQYF.